A selection of T cell receptor beta chains follows, all from one sample in a study of shared T cell receptors in the human thymus. Method: immunoSEQ multiplex PCR; TCRdb's copy keeps in-frame clones and lacks some. This sample has hundreds of thousands of clones, with 88% found just once. The same sample was also used in a study of human thymus T cells.

The sequencing sample was made of thymocytes. The source of these receptors is a boy younger than two with a congenital heart defect. Both conserved end residues are part of each CDR3. Each record gives: J gene, D gene, V gene, clone size, CDR3 protein, CDR3 DNA. D genes are given only for firm matches. Rows may omit the clone size; those that give it use once, few, many or a size class.

TRBJ2-1 | . | TRBV5-1 | once | CASSPLGGTRSYNEQFF | TGCGCCAGCAGCCCTCTTGGCGGCACCCGCTCCTACAATGAGCAGTTCTTC
TRBJ2-1 | TRBD2 | TRBV9 | . | CASSPRLAESYNEQFF | TGTGCCAGCAGCCCCCGACTAGCGGAATCCTACAATGAGCAGTTCTTC
TRBJ2-1 | TRBD2 | TRBV4-3 | . | CASSQWGLAGTGYNEQFF | TGCGCCAGCAGCCAATGGGGGCTAGCGGGGACGGGGTACAATGAGCAGTTCTTC
TRBJ2-3 | TRBD2 | TRBV4-2 | . | CASSQGLGGSADTQYF | TGTGCCAGCAGCCAAGGTCTGGGCGGGAGTGCAGATACGCAGTATTTT
TRBJ2-1 | TRBD2 | TRBV29-1 | . | CSVEAGTSDLKRSYNEQFF | TGCAGCGTTGAAGCGGGGACTAGCGACCTGAAGAGGTCCTACAATGAGCAGTTCTTC
TRBJ1-1 | TRBD1 | TRBV7-9 | . | CASSKGQDPHTDGSFF | TGTGCCAGCAGCAAGGGACAGGACCCCCACACTGATGGAAGTTTCTTT
TRBJ2-7 | TRBD2 | TRBV11-2 | . | CASSPAGLAWHEQYF | TGTGCCAGCAGCCCGGCGGGACTAGCGTGGCACGAGCAGTACTTC
TRBJ2-4 | . | TRBV7-3 | once | CASSHPRGAGGNIQYF | TGTGCCAGCAGCCATCCCAGGGGCGCGGGTGGGAACATTCAGTACTTC
TRBJ2-1 | . | TRBV28 | . | CASRTRDTLYNEQFF | TGTGCCAGCAGGACCCGGGACACGTTATACAATGAGCAGTTCTTC
TRBJ1-1 | TRBD1 | TRBV5-6 | . | CASSLAPGQAIFDTEAFF | TGTGCCAGCAGCCTCGCCCCAGGACAGGCTATTTTTGACACTGAAGCTTTCTTT
TRBJ2-7 | . | TRBV12-1 | . | CASSPSRQDKPF | TGTGCCAGCAGCCCCTCGCGACAGGATAAACCCTTC
TRBJ1-4 | . | TRBV2 | . | CASTERYPGKHEKLFF | TGTGCCAGCACCGAAAGGTATCCAGGGAAACATGAAAAACTGTTTTTT
TRBJ1-4 | . | TRBV18 | . | CASSPAGRYEKLFF | TGTGCCAGCTCACCCGCGGGGAGGTATGAAAAACTGTTTTTT
TRBJ1-1 | TRBD1 | TRBV27 | . | CASRLSDRVSEAFF | TGTGCCAGCAGACTCTCGGACAGGGTGTCTGAAGCTTTCTTT
TRBJ2-7 | . | TRBV5-6 | . | CASSPKGLGEQYF | TGTGCCAGCAGCCCGAAGGGGTTGGGCGAGCAGTACTTC
TRBJ2-2 | . | TRBV27 | once | CASSLLMGQNTGELFF | TGTGCCAGCAGTTTATTGATGGGACAGAACACCGGGGAGCTGTTTTTT
TRBJ2-5 | . | TRBV6-5 | . | CASSFSSGAETQYF | TGTGCCAGCAGTTTTTCCTCAGGGGCAGAGACCCAGTACTTC
TRBJ1-1 | TRBD1 | TRBV7-3 | . | CASSFGTGGKAFF | TGTGCCAGCAGCTTCGGTACAGGGGGCAAAGCTTTCTTT
TRBJ2-1 | TRBD2 | TRBV11-3 | . | CASSLTSGRLSEQFF | TGTGCCAGCAGCCTCACTAGCGGGAGGTTAAGTGAGCAGTTCTTC
TRBJ2-5 | . | TRBV30 | . | CAWGADRSWETQYF | TGTGCCTGGGGCGCCGACAGGTCTTGGGAGACCCAGTACTTC
TRBJ2-6 | . | TRBV19 | . | CASSISRASSGANVLTF | TGTGCCAGTAGTATTTCCAGGGCGAGCTCTGGGGCCAACGTCCTGACTTTC
TRBJ2-7 | TRBD1 | TRBV11-2 | . | CASREEGQGNPYEQYF | TGTGCCAGCAGGGAAGAGGGACAGGGGAATCCCTACGAGCAGTACTTC
TRBJ2-3 | . | TRBV4-1 | . | CASSLTPSDRLGTDTQYF | TGCGCCAGCAGCCTTACCCCATCTGACAGGCTTGGCACAGATACGCAGTATTTT
TRBJ1-2 | . | TRBV13 | . | CASSSGPQGKKLFYGYTF | TGTGCCAGCAGCTCAGGCCCCCAGGGGAAGAAACTCTTCTATGGCTACACCTTC
TRBJ2-7 | TRBD2 | TRBV28 | . | CASSSRTSGPYSYEQYF | TGTGCCAGCAGTTCAAGGACTAGCGGGCCTTACTCCTACGAGCAGTACTTC
TRBJ1-2 | . | TRBV5-4 | . | CASSLEVATVPVGYTF | TGTGCCAGCAGCTTGGAGGTCGCGACAGTCCCCGTTGGCTACACCTTC
TRBJ2-7 | . | TRBV5-4 | . | CASSWGFESYEQYF | TGTGCCAGCAGTTGGGGCTTCGAATCCTACGAGCAGTACTTC
TRBJ2-5 | . | TRBV19 | . | CASSIGQGRGAQETQYF | TGTGCCAGTAGTATAGGTCAGGGAAGGGGTGCCCAAGAGACCCAGTACTTC
TRBJ1-5 | TRBD1 | TRBV19 | . | CASSHTTGGRQPQHF | TGTGCCAGTAGCCATACTACAGGGGGCCGGCAGCCCCAGCATTTT
TRBJ2-7 | . | TRBV14 | . | CASSQDWLGARSYEQYF | TGTGCCAGCAGCCAAGATTGGTTGGGGGCCCGCTCCTACGAGCAGTACTTC
TRBJ2-2 | TRBD2 | TRBV4-3 | . | CASSQVRGSSGTGELFF | TGCGCCAGCAGCCAAGTCCGCGGGAGCTCGGGCACCGGGGAGCTGTTTTTT
TRBJ2-3 | . | TRBV27 | . | CASSLYPRVEDTQYF | TGTGCCAGCAGTTTATACCCCCGAGTAGAAGATACGCAGTATTTT
TRBJ2-5 | . | TRBV27 | . | CASTGFEGTQYF | TGTGCCAGCACCGGATTCGAGGGGACCCAGTACTTC
TRBJ2-7 | TRBD1 | TRBV19 | few | CASSSGQGAHEQYF | TGTGCCAGTAGTTCCGGACAGGGGGCCCACGAGCAGTACTTC
TRBJ2-1 | TRBD2 | TRBV7-9 | . | CATDPSQRGNNNEQFF | TGTGCCACCGACCCCTCTCAGCGGGGGAACAACAATGAGCAGTTCTTC